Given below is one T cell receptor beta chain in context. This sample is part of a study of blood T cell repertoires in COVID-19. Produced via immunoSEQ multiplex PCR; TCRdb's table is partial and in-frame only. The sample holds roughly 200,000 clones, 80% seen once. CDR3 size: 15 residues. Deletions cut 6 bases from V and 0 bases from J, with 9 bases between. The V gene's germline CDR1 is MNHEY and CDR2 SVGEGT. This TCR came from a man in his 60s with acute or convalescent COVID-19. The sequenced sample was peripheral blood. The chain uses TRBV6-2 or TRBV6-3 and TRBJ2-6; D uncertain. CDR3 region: CASSFLSSGANVLTF. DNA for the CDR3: TGTGCCAGCAGCTTCCTGTCCTCTGGGGCCAACGTCCTGACTTTC.